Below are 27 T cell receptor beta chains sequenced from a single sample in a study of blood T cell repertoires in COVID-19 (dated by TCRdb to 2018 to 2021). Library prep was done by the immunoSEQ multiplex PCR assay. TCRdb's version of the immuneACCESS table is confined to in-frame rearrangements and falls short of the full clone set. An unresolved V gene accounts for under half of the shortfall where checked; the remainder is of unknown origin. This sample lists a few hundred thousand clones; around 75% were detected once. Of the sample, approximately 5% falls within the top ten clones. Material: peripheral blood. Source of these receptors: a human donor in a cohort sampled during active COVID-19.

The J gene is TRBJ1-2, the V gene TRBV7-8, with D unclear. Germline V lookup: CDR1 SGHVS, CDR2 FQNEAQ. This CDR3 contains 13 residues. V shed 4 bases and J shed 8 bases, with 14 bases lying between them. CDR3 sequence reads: CASSSTAGWGYTF. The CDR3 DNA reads TGTGCCAGCAGCTCCACTGCGGGGTGGGGCTACACCTTC.

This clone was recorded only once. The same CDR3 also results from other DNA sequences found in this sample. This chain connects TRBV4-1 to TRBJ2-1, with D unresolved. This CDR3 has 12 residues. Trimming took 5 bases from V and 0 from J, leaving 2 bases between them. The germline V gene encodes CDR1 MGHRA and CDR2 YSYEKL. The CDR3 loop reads CASSYSYNEQFF. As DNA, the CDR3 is TGCGCCAGCAGCTACTCCTACAATGAGCAGTTCTTC.

The CDR3 loop reads CAWRIGTSGYNEQFF. The DNA for the CDR3 is TGTGCCTGGAGAATCGGGACTAGCGGATACAATGAGCAGTTCTTC. The chain uses TRBV30 and TRBJ2-1, with TRBD2 matching over 11 bases. Losses at the gene ends were 3 bases for V and 4 bases for J; bases not matched to a gene: 5. Germline CDR1 GTSNPN, CDR2 SVGIG (reference sequence). This CDR3 region has 15 residues.

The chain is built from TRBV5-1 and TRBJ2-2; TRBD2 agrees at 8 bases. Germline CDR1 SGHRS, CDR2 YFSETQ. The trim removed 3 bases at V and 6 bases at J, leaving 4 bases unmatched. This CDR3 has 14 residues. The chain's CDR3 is CASSWTSTAGELFF. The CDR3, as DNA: TGCGCCAGCAGCTGGACTAGCACGGCCGGGGAGCTGTTTTTT.

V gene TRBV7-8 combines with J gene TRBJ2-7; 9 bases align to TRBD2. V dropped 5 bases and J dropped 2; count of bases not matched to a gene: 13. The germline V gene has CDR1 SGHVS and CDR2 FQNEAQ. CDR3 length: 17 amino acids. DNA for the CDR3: TGTGCCAGCAGCCTCGGGGATAGCGGGAGACTTACCTACGAGCAGTACTTC. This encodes CASSLGDSGRLTYEQYF.

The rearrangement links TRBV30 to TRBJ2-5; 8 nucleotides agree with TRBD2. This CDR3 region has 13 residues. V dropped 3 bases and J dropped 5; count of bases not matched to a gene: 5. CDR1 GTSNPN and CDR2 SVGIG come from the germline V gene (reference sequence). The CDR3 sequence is CAWRKAGAETQYF. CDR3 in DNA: TGTGCCTGGAGAAAAGCGGGAGCTGAGACCCAGTACTTC.

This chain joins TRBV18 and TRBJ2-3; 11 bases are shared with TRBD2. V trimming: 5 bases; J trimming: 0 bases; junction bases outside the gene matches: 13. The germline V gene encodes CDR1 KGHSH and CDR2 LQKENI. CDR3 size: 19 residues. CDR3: CASSFTGTSGSLSTDTQYF. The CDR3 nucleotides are TGTGCCAGCTCATTCACCGGGACTAGCGGCAGTTTAAGCACAGATACGCAGTATTTT. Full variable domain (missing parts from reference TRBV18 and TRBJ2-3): NAGVMQNPRHLVRRRGQEARLRCSPMKGHSHVYWYRQLPEEGLKFMVYLQKENIIDESGMPKERFSAEFPKEGPSILRIQQVVRGDSAAYFCASSFTGTSGSLSTDTQYFGPGTRLTVL.

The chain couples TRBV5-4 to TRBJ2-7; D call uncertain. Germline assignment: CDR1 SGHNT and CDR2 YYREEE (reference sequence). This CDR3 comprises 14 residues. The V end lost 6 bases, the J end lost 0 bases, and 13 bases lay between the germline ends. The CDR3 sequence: CASKELSGSYEQYF. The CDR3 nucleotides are TGTGCCAGCAAGGAGCTATCGGGCTCCTACGAGCAGTACTTC.

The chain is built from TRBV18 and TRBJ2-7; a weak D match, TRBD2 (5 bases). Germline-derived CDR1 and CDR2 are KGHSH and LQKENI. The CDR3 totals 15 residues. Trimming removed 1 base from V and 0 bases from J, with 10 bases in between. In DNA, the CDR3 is TGTGCCAGCTCACCACAGACTACAAGCTCCTACGAGCAGTACTTC. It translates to CASSPQTTSSYEQYF.

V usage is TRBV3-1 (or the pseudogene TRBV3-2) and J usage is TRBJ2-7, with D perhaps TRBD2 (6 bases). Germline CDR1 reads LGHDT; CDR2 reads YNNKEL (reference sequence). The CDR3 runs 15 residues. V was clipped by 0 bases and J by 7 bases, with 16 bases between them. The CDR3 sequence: CASSQDRSSVREQYF. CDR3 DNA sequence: TGTGCCAGCAGCCAAGACCGATCTAGCGTTCGGGAGCAGTACTTC.

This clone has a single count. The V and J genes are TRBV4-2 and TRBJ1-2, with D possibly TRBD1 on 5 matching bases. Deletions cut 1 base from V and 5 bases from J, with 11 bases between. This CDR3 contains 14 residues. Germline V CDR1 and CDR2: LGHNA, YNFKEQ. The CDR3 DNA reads TGTGCCAGCAGCCAAGTCGGAGGGGATTATGGCTACACCTTC. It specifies CASSQVGGDYGYTF.

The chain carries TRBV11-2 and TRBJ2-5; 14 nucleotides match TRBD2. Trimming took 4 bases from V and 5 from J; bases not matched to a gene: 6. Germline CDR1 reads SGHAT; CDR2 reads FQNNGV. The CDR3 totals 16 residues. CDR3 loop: CASSWGTSGRGETQYF. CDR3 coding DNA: TGTGCCAGCAGCTGGGGGACTAGCGGGAGAGGTGAGACCCAGTACTTC. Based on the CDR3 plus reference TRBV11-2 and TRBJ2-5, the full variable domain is EAGVAQSPRYKIIEKRQSVAFWCNPISGHATLYWYQQILGQGPKLLIQFQNNGVVDDSQLPKDRFSAERLKGVDSTLKIQPAKLEDSAVYLCASSWGTSGRGETQYFGPGTRLLVL.

In DNA, the CDR3 is TGTGCCAGCAGCGTCCAAACAGGGCCTAACTATGGCTACACCTTC. Encoded protein: CASSVQTGPNYGYTF. The rearrangement uses TRBV9 and TRBJ1-2; tentatively, D is TRBD1 (6 bases). Germline assignment: CDR1 SGDLS and CDR2 YYNGEE. CDR3 length: 15 residues. V gave up 2 bases and J gave up 0 bases, with 11 bases separating them.

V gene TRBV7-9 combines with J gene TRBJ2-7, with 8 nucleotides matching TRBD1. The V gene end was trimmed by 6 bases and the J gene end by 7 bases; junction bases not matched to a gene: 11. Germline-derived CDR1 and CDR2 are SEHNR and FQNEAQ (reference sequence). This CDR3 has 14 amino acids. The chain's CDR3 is CASSLGQGLREQYF. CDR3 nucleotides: TGTGCCAGCAGTCTCGGACAGGGTCTAAGGGAGCAGTACTTC.

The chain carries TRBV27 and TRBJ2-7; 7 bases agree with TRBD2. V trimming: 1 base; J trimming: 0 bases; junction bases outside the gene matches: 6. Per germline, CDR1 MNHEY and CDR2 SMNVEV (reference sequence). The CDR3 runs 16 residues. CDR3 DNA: TGTGCCAGCAGTTTATATGAGCGGGGTGGCTCCTACGAGCAGTACTTC. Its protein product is CASSLYERGGSYEQYF.

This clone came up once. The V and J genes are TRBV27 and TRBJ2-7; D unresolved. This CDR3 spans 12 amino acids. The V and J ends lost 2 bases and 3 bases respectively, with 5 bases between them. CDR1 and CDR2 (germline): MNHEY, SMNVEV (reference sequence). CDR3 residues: CASSLTYYEQYF. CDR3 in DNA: TGTGCCAGCAGTTTAACCTACTACGAGCAGTACTTC.

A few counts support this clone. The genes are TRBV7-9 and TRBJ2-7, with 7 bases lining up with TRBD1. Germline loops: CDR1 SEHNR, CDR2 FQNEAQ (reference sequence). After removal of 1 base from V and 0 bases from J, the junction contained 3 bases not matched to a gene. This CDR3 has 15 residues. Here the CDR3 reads CASSLVGGSSYEQYF. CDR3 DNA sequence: TGTGCCAGCAGCTTAGTAGGGGGCAGCTCCTACGAGCAGTACTTC.

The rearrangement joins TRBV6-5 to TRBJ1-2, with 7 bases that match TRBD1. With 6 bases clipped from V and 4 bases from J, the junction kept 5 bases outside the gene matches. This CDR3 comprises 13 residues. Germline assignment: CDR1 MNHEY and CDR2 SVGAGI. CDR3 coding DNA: TGTGCCAGCAGCAAGACAGGGATCTATGGCTACACCTTC. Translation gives CASSKTGIYGYTF.

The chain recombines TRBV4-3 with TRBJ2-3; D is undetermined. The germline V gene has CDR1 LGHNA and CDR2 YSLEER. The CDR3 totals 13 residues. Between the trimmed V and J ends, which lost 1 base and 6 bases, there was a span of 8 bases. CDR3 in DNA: TGCGCCAGCAGCCAAGGGAGCGCGGATACGCAGTATTTT. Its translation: CASSQGSADTQYF.

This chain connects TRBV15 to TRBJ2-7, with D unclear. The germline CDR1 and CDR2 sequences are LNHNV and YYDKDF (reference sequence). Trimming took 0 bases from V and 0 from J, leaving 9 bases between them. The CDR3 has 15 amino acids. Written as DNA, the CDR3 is TGTGCCACCAGCAGAGATAATGTAAACTCCTACGAGCAGTACTTC. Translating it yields CATSRDNVNSYEQYF. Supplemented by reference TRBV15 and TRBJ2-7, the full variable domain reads DAMVIQNPRYQVTQFGKPVTLSCSQTLNHNVMYWYQQKSSQAPKLLFHYYDKDFNNEADTPDNFQSRRPNTSFCFLDIRSPGLGDTAMYLCATSRDNVNSYEQYFGPGTRLTVT.

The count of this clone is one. Here the CDR3 reads CASSYAGAYEQYF. In DNA, the CDR3 is TGTGCCAGCAGTTACGCAGGGGCCTACGAGCAGTACTTC. The chain uses TRBV27 and TRBJ2-7; the D gene is possibly TRBD1 (6 bases). The V end was cut by 4 bases, the J end by 2 bases, with 9 bases between. The CDR3 loop spans 13 amino acids. CDR1 and CDR2 from the germline V gene are MNHEY and SMNVEV (reference sequence).

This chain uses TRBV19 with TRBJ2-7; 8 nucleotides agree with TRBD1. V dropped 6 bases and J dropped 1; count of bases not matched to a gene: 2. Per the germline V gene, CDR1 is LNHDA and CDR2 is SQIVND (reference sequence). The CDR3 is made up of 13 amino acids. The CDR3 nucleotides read TGTGCCAGTAGGGGACAGGCATCCTACGAGCAGTACTTC. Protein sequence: CASRGQASYEQYF.

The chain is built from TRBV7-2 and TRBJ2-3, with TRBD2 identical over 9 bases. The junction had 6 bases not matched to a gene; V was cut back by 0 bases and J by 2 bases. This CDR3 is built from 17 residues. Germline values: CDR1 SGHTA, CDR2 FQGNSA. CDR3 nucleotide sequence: TGTGCCAGCAGCTTAGCGCGTAGCGGGAGTCTCACAGATACGCAGTATTTT. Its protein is CASSLARSGSLTDTQYF.

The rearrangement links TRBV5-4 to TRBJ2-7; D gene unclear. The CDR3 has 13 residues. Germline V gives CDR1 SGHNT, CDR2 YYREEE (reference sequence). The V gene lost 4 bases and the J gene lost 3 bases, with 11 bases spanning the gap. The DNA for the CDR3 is TGTGCCAGCAGCCCCCGCGGTGGCTACGAGCAGTACTTC. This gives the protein CASSPRGGYEQYF.

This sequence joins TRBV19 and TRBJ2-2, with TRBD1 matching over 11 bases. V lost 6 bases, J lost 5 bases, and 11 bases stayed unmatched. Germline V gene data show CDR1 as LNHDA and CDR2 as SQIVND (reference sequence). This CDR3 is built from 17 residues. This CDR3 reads CASRTTGTGGKTGELFF. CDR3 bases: TGTGCCAGTAGGACGACCGGGACAGGGGGGAAAACCGGGGAGCTGTTTTTT.

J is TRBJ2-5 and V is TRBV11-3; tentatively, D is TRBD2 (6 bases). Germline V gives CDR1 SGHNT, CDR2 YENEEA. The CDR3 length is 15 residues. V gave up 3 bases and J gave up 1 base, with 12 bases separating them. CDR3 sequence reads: CASSLGGGVQETQYF. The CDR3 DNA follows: TGTGCCAGCAGCTTGGGAGGTGGGGTCCAAGAGACCCAGTACTTC.

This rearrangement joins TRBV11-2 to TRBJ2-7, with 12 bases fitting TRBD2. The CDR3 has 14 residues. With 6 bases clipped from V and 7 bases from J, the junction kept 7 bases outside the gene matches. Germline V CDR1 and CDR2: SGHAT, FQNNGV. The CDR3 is CASRTTSGRGEQYF. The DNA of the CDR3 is TGTGCCAGCAGGACGACTAGCGGGAGAGGGGAGCAGTACTTC.